These 17 T cell receptor beta chains came from one sample sequenced in a study of OX40 agonist ivuxolimab in advanced cancers. Clones were sequenced by immunoSEQ multiplex PCR, and TCRdb holds only the in-frame ones, with some missing. The table includes about 67,000 clones, 70% to 90% detected once. Specimen: CD4+ or CD8+ T cells sorted from blood, collected in a trial of the OX40 agonist ivuxolimab. These receptors were obtained from an adult with an advanced solid tumor such as melanoma, head and neck, liver or kidney cancer.

V gene TRBV7-3 combines with J gene TRBJ2-3; the D is unclear. Per the germline V gene, CDR1 is SGHTA and CDR2 is FQGTGA. The CDR3 is 13 amino acids. The germline V and J ends were trimmed by 5 bases and 2 bases, with 8 bases remaining between them. The DNA for the CDR3 is TGTGCCAGCAGCCCGAGGCCCACAGATACGCAGTATTTT. This codes for CASSPRPTDTQYF.

The rearrangement uses TRBV9 and TRBJ1-5; D perhaps matches TRBD1 (6 bases). V lost 4 bases and J 3 bases, leaving 17 bases between the germline ends. The CDR3 is 16 residues long. CDR1 is SGDLS, CDR2 YYNGEE, per germline. The CDR3 loop reads CASSPILRDNNQPQHF. The DNA for the CDR3 is TGTGCCAGCAGCCCAATTCTCCGGGACAACAATCAGCCCCAGCATTTT.

The J gene is TRBJ2-1, the V gene TRBV19, with TRBD1 identical over 8 bases. The ends lost 4 bases at V and 13 bases at J; junction bases unmatched: 12. Per germline, CDR1 LNHDA and CDR2 SQIVND (reference sequence). CDR3 length: 14 amino acids. Written as DNA, the CDR3 is TGTGCCAGTAGTAGACCGGGCACAGGGGGTCGCCAGTTCTTC. Translated, it gives CASSRPGTGGRQFF. Full variable domain (missing parts from reference TRBV19 and TRBJ2-1): DGGITQSPKYLFRKEGQNVTLSCEQNLNHDAMYWYRQDPGQGLRLIYYSQIVNDFQKGDIAEGYSVSREKKESFPLTVTSAQKNPTAFYLCASSRPGTGGRQFFGPGTRLTVL.

The chain recombines TRBV13 with TRBJ2-3, with 10 positions matching TRBD1. This CDR3 has 15 amino acids. V was pared by 4 bases and J by 4 bases, with 5 bases of the junction left unmatched. Germline V gene lookup returns CDR1 PRHDT and CDR2 FYEKMQ (reference sequence). The CDR3 coding sequence is TGTGCCAGCAGCTCCCGGGACAGGGGCGCAGATACGCAGTATTTT. It yields the protein CASSSRDRGADTQYF.

This clone was observed a single time. The V gene is TRBV28, the J gene TRBJ2-1; D is possibly TRBD1 (6 bases). Germline V gene lookup returns CDR1 MDHEN and CDR2 SYDVKM. The CDR3 is 17 residues long. The ends were cut back, 2 bases at V and 0 bases at J, with 14 bases in the middle. The CDR3 loop is CASSLPFRGPSYNEQFF. In nucleotides, the CDR3 is TGTGCCAGCAGTTTACCCTTCAGGGGACCCTCCTACAATGAGCAGTTCTTC.

The chain uses TRBV5-1 and TRBJ2-3; TRBD2 matches 11 bases. This CDR3 is 15 amino acids long. With V trimmed by 5 bases and J by 2 bases, 4 bases remained unmatched. Looked up from germline, CDR1 is SGHRS and CDR2 is YFSETQ. In nucleotides, the CDR3 is TGCGCCAGCAGGTCGACTAGCGGGAACACAGATACGCAGTATTTT. The encoded protein is CASRSTSGNTDTQYF.

This clone was recorded a few times. V gene TRBV7-9 combines with J gene TRBJ2-5; D is ambiguous. Germline lookup yields CDR1 SEHNR and CDR2 FQNEAQ (reference sequence). The CDR3 runs 15 residues. V was shortened by 5 bases and J by 5 bases, with 18 bases between the two germline ends. In nucleotides, the CDR3 is TGTGCCAGCAGCCCCCTCGGCGGTATGGCGGAGACCCAGTACTTC. Translation gives CASSPLGGMAETQYF. Full variable domain (rest looked up from reference TRBV7-9 and TRBJ2-5): DTGVSQNPRHKITKRGQNVTFRCDPISEHNRLYWYRQTLGQGPEFLTYFQNEAQLEKSRLLSDRFSAERPKGSFSTLEIQRTEQGDSAMYLCASSPLGGMAETQYFGPGTRLLVL.

This clone was recorded once. CDR3 bases: TGTGCCAGCAGCCCTAGGGTAGGCGAGACCCAGTACTTC. Translated: CASSPRVGETQYF. V and J are TRBV9 and TRBJ2-5; unclear D gene. V was shortened by 4 bases and J by 5 bases, with 12 bases between the two germline ends. This CDR3 is built from 13 residues. The germline V gene has CDR1 SGDLS and CDR2 YYNGEE.

This clone occurred a few times. The chain has TRBV28 and TRBJ2-5; 9 nucleotides align to TRBD1. Trimming took 5 bases from V and 8 from J; bases not matched to a gene: 12. This CDR3 has 15 residues. CDR1 is MDHEN and CDR2 is SYDVKM in the germline V gene. The CDR3 coding sequence is TGTGCCAGCAGTATAGGGGGGGGACAGGGAGAAACCCAGTACTTC. As protein: CASSIGGGQGETQYF. The full variable domain, in which reference TRBV28 and TRBJ2-5 provide the parts outside the CDR3, is DVKVTQSSRYLVKRTGEKVFLECVQDMDHENMFWYRQDPGLGLRLIYFSYDVKMKEKGDIPEGYSVSREKKERFSLILESASTNQTSMYLCASSIGGGQGETQYFGPGTRLLVL.

The V call is TRBV19, the J call TRBJ1-3; perhaps TRBD1 as D (5 bases). CDR1 and CDR2 from the germline V gene are LNHDA and SQIVND (reference sequence). V dropped 5 bases and J dropped 4 bases, with 21 bases sitting between them. The CDR3 runs 17 residues. CDR3 protein: CASSYFGQPRYGNTIYF. CDR3 in DNA: TGTGCCAGTAGTTATTTTGGACAACCAAGATACGGAAACACCATATATTTT.

V usage is TRBV6-1 and J usage is TRBJ2-1; TRBD2 matches 14 bases. Germline V lookup: CDR1 MNHNS, CDR2 SASEGT. V lost 4 bases to trimming and J lost 8 bases; unmatched junction nucleotides: 4. The CDR3 sequence is 15 residues long. For the CDR3, the DNA is TGTGCCAGCAGTGGGGGACTAGCGGGAGTCGATGAGCAGTTCTTC. It translates to CASSGGLAGVDEQFF.

The V and J genes are TRBV5-1 and TRBJ2-1; 12 positions match TRBD2. The germline V gene encodes CDR1 SGHRS and CDR2 YFSETQ. The CDR3 sequence is 15 residues long. The J segment lost 7 bases and the V segment lost 4 bases, leaving 6 bases of the junction unmatched. For the CDR3, the DNA is TGCGCCAGCAGCACCCTAGCGGGAGGGATTAATGAGCAGTTCTTC. Translating it yields CASSTLAGGINEQFF. Looking up the rest from reference TRBV5-1 and TRBJ2-1 gives the full variable domain: KAGVTQTPRYLIKTRGQQVTLSCSPISGHRSVSWYQQTPGQGLQFLFEYFSETQRNKGNFPGRFSGRQFSNSRSEMNVSTLELGDSALYLCASSTLAGGINEQFFGPGTRLTVL.

This sequence joins TRBV30 and TRBJ1-4, with 10 bases lining up with TRBD1. This CDR3 is 17 amino acids long. Looked up from germline, CDR1 is GTSNPN and CDR2 is SVGIG (reference sequence). The junction had 12 bases not matched to a gene; V was cut back by 1 base and J by 7 bases. The CDR3 protein is CAWSGRGGTGEGEKLFF. The CDR3 bases are TGTGCCTGGAGTGGACGAGGCGGGACAGGGGAGGGTGAAAAACTGTTTTTT.

The chain's CDR3 is CAWTSKTGDNTEAFF. The CDR3 DNA is TGTGCCTGGACCTCCAAAACAGGGGACAACACTGAAGCTTTCTTT. The V call is TRBV30, the J call TRBJ1-1; 7 positions agree with TRBD1. V gave up 4 bases and J gave up 2 bases; unmatched junction bases: 10. This CDR3 has 15 residues. The V gene's germline CDR1 is GTSNPN and CDR2 SVGIG (reference sequence). Together with reference TRBV30 and TRBJ1-1, the CDR3 gives the full variable domain: SQTIHQWPATLVQPVGSPLSLECTVEGTSNPNLYWYRQAAGRGLQLLFYSVGIGQISSEVPQNLSASRPQDRQFILSSKKLLLSDSGFYLCAWTSKTGDNTEAFFGQGTRLTVV.

The chain combines TRBV2 with TRBJ1-3; TRBD1 aligns across 9 bases. Germline assignment: CDR1 SNHLY and CDR2 FYNNEI. Trimming cost V 1 base and J 4 bases; bases outside gene matches: 2. This CDR3 is 15 amino acids long. This CDR3 is CASSEETGGGNTIYF. CDR3 bases: TGTGCCAGCAGTGAAGAAACAGGGGGCGGAAACACCATATATTTT. The full variable domain, with the rest looked up from reference TRBV2 and TRBJ1-3, is EPEVTQTPSHQVTQMGQEVILRCVPISNHLYFYWYRQILGQKVEFLVSFYNNEISEKSEIFDDQFSVERPDGSNFTLKIRSTKLEDSAMYFCASSEETGGGNTIYFGEGSWLTVV.

The chain has TRBV30 and TRBJ1-4, with 9 positions matching TRBD1. The trim removed 2 bases at V and 4 bases at J, leaving 2 bases unmatched. The CDR3 is made up of 14 amino acids. Germline V gene data show CDR1 as GTSNPN and CDR2 as SVGIG (reference sequence). The CDR3 DNA is TGTGCCTGGAGTTGGGGACAGGGTAATGAAAAACTGTTTTTT. This gives the protein CAWSWGQGNEKLFF. The complete variable domain, with remaining parts taken from reference TRBV30 and TRBJ1-4, reads SQTIHQWPATLVQPVGSPLSLECTVEGTSNPNLYWYRQAAGRGLQLLFYSVGIGQISSEVPQNLSASRPQDRQFILSSKKLLLSDSGFYLCAWSWGQGNEKLFFGSGTQLSVL.

V is TRBV15 and J is TRBJ1-2; D gene unclear. Trimming stripped 0 bases from V and 0 bases from J, with 5 bases between. This CDR3 is 14 amino acids long. The germline V gene encodes CDR1 LNHNV and CDR2 YYDKDF (reference sequence). The CDR3 sequence: CATSRDLANYGYTF. The CDR3, as DNA: TGTGCCACCAGCAGAGATTTAGCTAACTATGGCTACACCTTC.